The 21 T cell receptor beta chains presented below share a single source sample, sequenced in a study of cytomegalovirus exposure and HLA in healthy donors. Amplification used 60 Vbeta primers and 13 Jbeta primers. TCRdb keeps only in-frame clones here, not all; method: immunoSEQ multiplex PCR. This sample has 150,000 to 180,000 clones, with 80% found just once. The source material was PBMCs. The receptor source for this set is a woman aged 40 to 50 in good health and CMV-seropositive.

The chain uses TRBV9 and TRBJ2-2; 11 nucleotides align to TRBD2. Trimming cost V 0 bases and J 5 bases; bases outside gene matches: 3. The CDR3 runs 16 residues. Germline V lookup: CDR1 SGDLS, CDR2 YYNGEE. Here the CDR3 DNA reads TGTGCCAGCAGCGTAGGTAGACTAGCGGGAACCGGGGAGCTGTTTTTT. Amino acids: CASSVGRLAGTGELFF.

The V call is TRBV9, the J call TRBJ2-3; a possible D gene is TRBD2 (6 bases). The CDR3 has 16 residues. Per the germline V gene, CDR1 is SGDLS and CDR2 is YYNGEE. Trimming removed 3 bases from V and 0 bases from J, with 14 bases in between. CDR3 DNA sequence: TGTGCCAGCAGCGCCAGGGAGGCCCCTAGCACAGATACGCAGTATTTT. Translating gives CASSAREAPSTDTQYF.

The chain is built from TRBV7-3 and TRBJ2-4; TRBD2 matches at 7 bases. Germline values: CDR1 SGHTA, CDR2 FQGTGA. The trim removed 5 bases at V and 6 bases at J, leaving 10 bases unmatched. The CDR3 is 15 amino acids. CDR3 protein: CASSPVRDYRNIQYF. CDR3 in DNA: TGTGCCAGCAGCCCGGTACGGGACTACAGAAACATTCAGTACTTC.

The rearrangement joins TRBV2 to TRBJ1-1; 9 bases agree with TRBD1. Germline-derived CDR1 and CDR2 are SNHLY and FYNNEI. This CDR3 region has 19 residues. The ends lost 5 bases at V and 0 bases at J; junction bases unmatched: 16. CDR3 region: CASSPGTGTRGPLNTEAFF. The CDR3 nucleotides read TGTGCCAGCAGTCCCGGGACAGGGACTAGGGGGCCTTTGAACACTGAAGCTTTCTTT.

This clone was recorded only once. The V gene is TRBV27, the J gene TRBJ2-1, with unresolved D. This CDR3 is 16 amino acids long. Germline CDR1 and CDR2: MNHEY and SMNVEV (reference sequence). V was pared by 2 bases and J by 5 bases, with 16 bases between. The CDR3 sequence is CASSLRGVGRNNEQFF. Here the CDR3 DNA reads TGTGCCAGCAGTTTAAGAGGAGTAGGCCGGAACAATGAGCAGTTCTTC.

This clone showed up just once. The V call is TRBV27, the J call TRBJ1-5; TRBD1 agrees at 7 bases. The V gene end was trimmed by 5 bases and the J gene end by 6 bases; junction bases not matched to a gene: 7. Germline V gene data show CDR1 as MNHEY and CDR2 as SMNVEV (reference sequence). The CDR3 extends over 14 amino acids. This CDR3 reads CASSQQGPRQPQHF. CDR3 DNA sequence: TGTGCCAGCAGTCAACAGGGGCCCCGTCAGCCCCAGCATTTT.

The chain has TRBV7-9 and TRBJ1-2, with D unresolved. V was pared by 5 bases and J by 5 bases, with 6 bases between. This CDR3 is 11 amino acids long. In germline, CDR1 is SEHNR, CDR2 FQNEAQ (reference sequence). CDR3 in amino acids: CASSLAYGYTF. The CDR3 nucleotides read TGTGCCAGCAGCCTCGCGTATGGCTACACCTTC. Together with reference TRBV7-9 and TRBJ1-2, the CDR3 gives the full variable domain: DTGVSQNPRHKITKRGQNVTFRCDPISEHNRLYWYRQTLGQGPEFLTYFQNEAQLEKSRLLSDRFSAERPKGSFSTLEIQRTEQGDSAMYLCASSLAYGYTFGSGTRLTVV.

The chain carries TRBV7-3 and TRBJ2-7; D not certain. The CDR3 runs 13 residues. Trimming cost V 2 bases and J 6 bases, with 11 bases left between them. Germline V gene lookup returns CDR1 SGHTA and CDR2 FQGTGA. CDR3 in amino acids: CASSLLSAGEQYF. The CDR3 DNA sequence: TGTGCCAGCAGCTTATTAAGCGCTGGCGAGCAGTACTTC.

The gene calls are TRBV13 and TRBJ2-1; 13 nucleotides agree with TRBD2. V lost 6 bases to trimming and J lost 5 bases; unmatched junction nucleotides: 10. The CDR3 covers 17 residues. Germline CDR1 is PRHDT and CDR2 is FYEKMQ (reference sequence). This chain's CDR3 is CASSLGLAGNWDNEQFF. In nucleotides, the CDR3 is TGTGCCAGCAGTTTGGGACTAGCGGGAAACTGGGACAATGAGCAGTTCTTC.

The chain carries TRBV14 and TRBJ2-3; D is uncertain. The V and J ends lost 1 base and 7 bases respectively, with 9 bases between them. The CDR3 extends over 13 amino acids. CDR1 and CDR2 (germline): SGHDN, FVKESK. The chain's CDR3 is CASSQGELYTQYF. In DNA, the CDR3 is TGTGCCAGCAGCCAAGGAGAGTTATATACGCAGTATTTT.

This rearrangement joins TRBV29-1 to TRBJ2-4; the D is unclear. V was cut by 0 bases and J by 0 bases, with 9 bases left in between. The germline CDR1 and CDR2 sequences are SQVTM and ANQGSEA. The CDR3 is 15 amino acids. The CDR3 spells CSVEDQRRAKNIQYF. CDR3 coding DNA: TGCAGCGTTGAAGATCAGCGACGAGCCAAAAACATTCAGTACTTC.

Only a few counts were recorded for this clone. The chain carries TRBV25-1 and TRBJ2-4, with 9 positions matching TRBD1. The CDR3 sequence is 16 residues long. Trimming cost V 4 bases and J 3 bases; bases outside gene matches: 7. Germline V gives CDR1 MGHDK, CDR2 SYGVNS. The DNA of the CDR3 is TGTGCCAGCAGTGCGCCGGGACAGGGAGGCAAAAACATTCAGTACTTC. Translated: CASSAPGQGGKNIQYF.

The V gene is TRBV19, the J gene TRBJ2-2; perhaps TRBD2 as D (6 bases). The germline gives CDR1 LNHDA, CDR2 SQIVND (reference sequence). This CDR3 has 14 amino acids. V lost 5 bases and J lost 6, with 13 bases in between. The CDR3 loop reads CASSSGVIAGELFF. The DNA of the CDR3 is TGTGCCAGTAGTTCGGGAGTGATCGCCGGGGAGCTGTTTTTT.

The chain has TRBV7-2 and TRBJ1-2, with D unclear. Trimming left V 1 base short and J 5 bases short, with 8 bases between. The CDR3 totals 13 residues. CDR1 is SGHTA and CDR2 is FQGNSA in the germline V gene. DNA of the CDR3: TGTGCCAGCAGCTTAGGAGATTCTTATGGCTACACCTTC. Its translation is CASSLGDSYGYTF.

V is TRBV9 and J is TRBJ2-1; D perhaps matches TRBD2 (7 bases). V was cut by 0 bases and J by 9 bases, with 13 bases left in between. Germline CDR1 and CDR2: SGDLS and YYNGEE. This CDR3 is 14 amino acids long. The CDR3 DNA follows: TGTGCCAGCAGCGTAGTATCGCGGGGGCTTGAGCAGTTCTTC. It yields the protein CASSVVSRGLEQFF.

This clone was detected a few times. The J gene is TRBJ2-4, the V gene TRBV28, with a possible D match to TRBD2 (7 bases). Germline-derived CDR1 and CDR2 are MDHEN and SYDVKM. Trimming took 3 bases from V and 3 from J, leaving 30 bases between them. The CDR3 consists of 21 residues. In DNA form, the CDR3 reads TGTGCCAGCAGTTTTTTGTATGGGCAAACGGGGGGCGATCTAGTCAAAAACATTCAGTACTTC. Its protein product is CASSFLYGQTGGDLVKNIQYF.

This chain connects TRBV19 to TRBJ2-5; a possible D gene is TRBD1 (5 bases). CDR1 is LNHDA and CDR2 is SQIVND in the germline V gene (reference sequence). The CDR3 totals 13 residues. V was shortened by 4 bases and J by 5 bases, with 11 bases between the two germline ends. In DNA, the CDR3 is TGTGCCAGTAGTAAGAGATGGGGCGAGACCCAGTACTTC. It translates to CASSKRWGETQYF.

The chain carries TRBV7-9 and TRBJ2-7; TRBD2 agrees at 13 bases. CDR1 is SEHNR and CDR2 is FQNEAQ in the germline V gene (reference sequence). After removal of 5 bases from V and 3 bases from J, the junction contained 16 bases not matched to a gene. This CDR3 has 19 residues. In DNA, the CDR3 is TGTGCCAGCAGCCCGGGACTAGCGGGGCCGCCTTACGAGTTCTACGAGCAGTACTTC. This codes for CASSPGLAGPPYEFYEQYF.

The CDR3 bases are TGTGCCACCGGTGGGGTAGGACTAAATTACAATGAGCAGTTCTTC. It yields the protein CATGGVGLNYNEQFF. This chain uses TRBV15 with TRBJ2-1; a possible D gene is TRBD2 (6 bases). Germline V gives CDR1 LNHNV, CDR2 YYDKDF (reference sequence). This CDR3 is built from 15 residues. The germline V and J ends were trimmed by 8 bases and 4 bases, with 18 bases remaining between them.

V usage is TRBV29-1 and J usage is TRBJ2-3; possible D gene TRBD1, 5 bases. CDR1 SQVTM and CDR2 ANQGSEA come from the germline V gene. The CDR3 extends over 18 amino acids. The V and J ends lost 6 bases and 1 base respectively, with 26 bases between them. CDR3 protein: CSVRLQKTASARTDTQYF. The CDR3, as DNA: TGCAGCGTCCGCCTCCAGAAGACAGCATCGGCCCGCACAGATACGCAGTATTTT.

The rearrangement uses TRBV18 and TRBJ2-7; no firm D call. The CDR3 loop spans 14 amino acids. Deletions cut 6 bases from V and 3 bases from J, with 15 bases between. From germline, CDR1 is KGHSH and CDR2 LQKENI. CDR3 sequence (DNA): TGTGCCAGCTCTCTGCCAGGCCGGTTCTACGAGCAGTACTTC. This gives the protein CASSLPGRFYEQYF.